These 2 T cell receptor beta chains were sequenced from one sample in a study of control samples from healthy donors and cancer patients. Assay used: immunoSEQ multiplex PCR; TCRdb lists only in-frame clones, some missing. Among about 170,000 clones listed, roughly 90% were seen once. The sample consisted of blood. The receptors were sampled from a man aged 30 to 45 in good health.

V and J are TRBV15 and TRBJ1-4, with D perhaps matching TRBD1 (6 bases). The germline gives CDR1 LNHNV, CDR2 YYDKDF (reference sequence). The CDR3 spans 15 residues. Trimming removed 0 bases at V and 2 bases at J, with 7 bases between. The CDR3 sequence: CATSRDGQTNEKLFF. The CDR3 DNA reads TGTGCCACCAGCAGAGATGGACAGACTAATGAAAAACTGTTTTTT.

V is TRBV4-3 and J is TRBJ2-2; 7 nucleotides line up with TRBD1. V trimming: 5 bases; J trimming: 6 bases; junction bases outside the gene matches: 9. From germline, CDR1 is LGHNA and CDR2 YSLEER. The CDR3 consists of 15 residues. The CDR3 sequence is CASSYITGDAGELFF. In nucleotides, the CDR3 is TGCGCCAGCAGCTACATAACAGGGGACGCCGGGGAGCTGTTTTTT.